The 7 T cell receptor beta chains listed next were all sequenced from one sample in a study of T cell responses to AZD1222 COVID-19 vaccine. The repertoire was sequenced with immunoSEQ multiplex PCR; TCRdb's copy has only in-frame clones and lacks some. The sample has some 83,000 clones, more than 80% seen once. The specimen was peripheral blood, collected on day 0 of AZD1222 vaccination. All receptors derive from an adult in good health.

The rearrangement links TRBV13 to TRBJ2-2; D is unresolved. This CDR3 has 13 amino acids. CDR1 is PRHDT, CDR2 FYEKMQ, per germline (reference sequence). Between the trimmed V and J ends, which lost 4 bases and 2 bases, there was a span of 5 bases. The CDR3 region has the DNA TGTGCCAGCAGCTCGGAAAACACCGGGGAGCTGTTTTTT. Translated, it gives CASSSENTGELFF.

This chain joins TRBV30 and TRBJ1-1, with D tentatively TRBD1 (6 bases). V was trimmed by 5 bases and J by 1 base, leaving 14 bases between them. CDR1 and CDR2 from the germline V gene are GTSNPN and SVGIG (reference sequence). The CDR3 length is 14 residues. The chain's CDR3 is CAWLQQGRNTEAFF. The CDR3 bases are TGTGCCTGGCTCCAACAGGGACGGAACACTGAAGCTTTCTTT.

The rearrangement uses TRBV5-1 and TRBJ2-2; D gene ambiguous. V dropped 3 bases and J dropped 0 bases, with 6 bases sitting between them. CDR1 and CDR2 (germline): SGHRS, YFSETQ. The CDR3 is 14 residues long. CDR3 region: CASSSPPNTGELFF. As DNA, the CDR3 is TGCGCCAGCAGCTCGCCCCCGAACACCGGGGAGCTGTTTTTT.

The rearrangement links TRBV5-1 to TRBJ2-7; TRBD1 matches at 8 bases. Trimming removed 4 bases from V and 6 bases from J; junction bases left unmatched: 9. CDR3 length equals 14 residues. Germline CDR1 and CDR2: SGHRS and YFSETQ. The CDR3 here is CASSLGTGSIEQYF. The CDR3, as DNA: TGCGCCAGCAGCCTCGGGACAGGTAGCATCGAGCAGTACTTC. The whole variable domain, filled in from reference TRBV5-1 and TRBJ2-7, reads KAGVTQTPRYLIKTRGQQVTLSCSPISGHRSVSWYQQTPGQGLQFLFEYFSETQRNKGNFPGRFSGRQFSNSRSEMNVSTLELGDSALYLCASSLGTGSIEQYFGPGTRLTVT.

This chain's CDR3 is CASSYETGSYEQYF. The CDR3 bases are TGTGCCAGCAGTTACGAGACGGGGTCCTACGAGCAGTACTTC. The chain employs TRBV6-2 or TRBV6-3 and TRBJ2-7; the D gene is possibly TRBD2 (5 bases). Germline CDR1 and CDR2: MNHEY and SVGEGT. V lost 2 bases to trimming and J lost 1 base, with 9 bases between them. The CDR3 is 14 amino acids.

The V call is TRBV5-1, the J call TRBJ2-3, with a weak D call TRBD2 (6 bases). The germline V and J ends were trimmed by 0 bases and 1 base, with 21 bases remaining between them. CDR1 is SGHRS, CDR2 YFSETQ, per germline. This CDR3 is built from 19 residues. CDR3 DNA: TGCGCCAGCAGCTTGGGCGGGGCGGTATCTTCGTGGGGCACAGATACGCAGTATTTT. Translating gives CASSLGGAVSSWGTDTQYF.

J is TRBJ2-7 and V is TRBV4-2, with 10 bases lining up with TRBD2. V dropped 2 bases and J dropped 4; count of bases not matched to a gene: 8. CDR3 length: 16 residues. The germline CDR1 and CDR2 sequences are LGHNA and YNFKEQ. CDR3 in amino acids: CASSQIRSGGAYEQYF. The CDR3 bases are TGTGCCAGCAGCCAAATTAGAAGCGGGGGGGCGTACGAGCAGTACTTC.